The source of this T cell receptor beta chain is a study of shared clonotypes between healthy human individuals. CDR1 MDHEN and CDR2 SYDVKM come from the germline V gene. This CDR3 comprises 15 residues. After removal of 6 bases from V and 2 bases from J, the junction contained 7 bases not matched to a gene. The authors divided CD4+ cells into CD45RA+ naive and CD45RA-negative memory subsets. Sequencing was performed with immunoSEQ multiplex PCR; in TCRdb, only in-frame clones are kept and a portion is missing. The repertoire includes about 2.5 million clones, approximately 90% of them detected once, and 0.37% sits in the top ten.

The TCR sequence derives from a man aged 18 to 30 in good health. Some clones in this sample may be carry-over from other donors' samples. V and J are TRBV28 and TRBJ2-7, with 10 bases matching TRBD1. What was sequenced was naive CD4+ T cells from PBMCs. Stated subset: CD45RA+ positively selected. The chain's CDR3 is CASRLGTGDTYEQYF. The CDR3 DNA is TGTGCCAGCAGGCTCGGGACAGGGGACACCTACGAGCAGTACTTC.